This TCR beta chain was sequenced during a study of regulatory T cells in long-lasting Graves disease. Time point specified: newly diagnosed GD, antithyroid drugs for less than 3 months. PBMC RNA served as the TCR library source. CDR3 length: 16 residues. Per the germline V gene, CDR1 is MGHRA and CDR2 is YSYEKL. Trimming cost V 6 bases and J 0 bases, with 15 bases left between them. General observations from the study: With some 2,800 shared public clonotypes, persistent patients exceeded new patients, who shared approximately 880.

Through Arm-PCR of CDR3 regions and iRepertoire HTBI primers, TCR beta libraries were built. Methods used by the authors: Across the samples, identification revealed approximately 66 TRBV and around 14 TRBJ segments. From the multiplex PCR reads, TCRdb called clonotypes with MiXCR, one entry per CDR3 protein. TCRdb, not the authors, supplied the V and J calls. The table has 250,000 or so distinct CDR3 sequences, about 20% seen once; the top ten hold 14%. With regard to this clonotype: What it binds is unknown.

These data are also associated with another study on T cells in Graves' hyperthyroidism and ophthalmopathy.

The sequenced sample was peripheral blood mononuclear cells (PBMCs), obtained at new diagnosis, from a patient treated with antithyroid drugs. The gene calls are TRBV4-1 and TRBJ1-5, with D hard to call. This receptor was obtained from a woman younger than 45 with Graves disease. The CDR3 DNA is TGCGCCAGCAGACCGCACGCTGGGGATAGCAATCAGCCCCAGCATTTT. It translates to CASRPHAGDSNQPQHF.